A selection of T cell receptor beta chains follows, all from one sample in a study of shared clonotypes between healthy human individuals. Generated by immunoSEQ multiplex PCR, the TCRdb table keeps only in-frame clones and is missing some. Among about 590,000 clones listed, roughly 96% were seen once. Sequencing input: naive CD8+ T cells sorted from blood. The source is a woman in her 30s in good health. The CDR3 runs from the conserved cysteine through the conserved F or W. A D gene is named only where the DNA matches it firmly. Clone size appears in some rows only: once, few, many, or a class for an expanded clone.

clone_size: NA
v_call: TRBV6-5
cdr3_length: 15
j_call: TRBJ1-2
d_call: NA
cdr3_nt: TGTGCCAGCAGTTACGATTTTCAGGGGTCTTATGGCTACACCTTC
cdr3_aa: CASSYDFQGSYGYTF

clone_size: NA
v_call: TRBV2
cdr3_length: 13
j_call: TRBJ1-4
d_call: NA
cdr3_nt: TGTGCCAGCAGTGATTACGACGCTGAAAAACTGTTTTTT
cdr3_aa: CASSDYDAEKLFF

clone_size: once
v_call: TRBV6-5
cdr3_length: 16
j_call: TRBJ2-7
d_call: NA
cdr3_nt: TGTGCCAGCAGTTACTCAACAGGTCCAGAGGGTTACGAGCAGTACTTC
cdr3_aa: CASSYSTGPEGYEQYF

clone_size: once
v_call: TRBV19
cdr3_length: 16
j_call: TRBJ2-7
d_call: NA
cdr3_nt: TGTGCCAGTAGTATTAAGAGGGCCGGGGACTCCTACGAGCAGTACTTC
cdr3_aa: CASSIKRAGDSYEQYF

clone_size: NA
v_call: TRBV19
cdr3_length: 15
j_call: TRBJ2-3
d_call: TRBD2
cdr3_nt: TGTGCCAGTAGTAGCCGGGAGGGAGGCACAGATACGCAGTATTTT
cdr3_aa: CASSSREGGTDTQYF

clone_size: NA
v_call: TRBV7-9
cdr3_length: 13
j_call: TRBJ1-2
d_call: NA
cdr3_nt: TGTGCCAGCAGCTTAGCGATTGACTATGGCTACACCTTC
cdr3_aa: CASSLAIDYGYTF

clone_size: NA
v_call: TRBV27
cdr3_length: 17
j_call: TRBJ2-7
d_call: TRBD2
cdr3_nt: TGTGCCAGCAGTAAGACCTCACTAGCGGGAGCCGGGTACGAGCAGTACTTC
cdr3_aa: CASSKTSLAGAGYEQYF

clone_size: NA
v_call: TRBV28
cdr3_length: 13
j_call: TRBJ1-2
d_call: NA
cdr3_nt: TGTGCCAGCAGTTTAGCAGGGCGCGATGGCTACACCTTC
cdr3_aa: CASSLAGRDGYTF

clone_size: NA
v_call: TRBV7-8
cdr3_length: 17
j_call: TRBJ2-3
d_call: TRBD2
cdr3_nt: TGTGCCAGCAGCCAGACCTCGGGACTAGCGGGTACAGATACGCAGTATTTT
cdr3_aa: CASSQTSGLAGTDTQYF

clone_size: NA
v_call: TRBV5-1
cdr3_length: 19
j_call: TRBJ2-2
d_call: NA
cdr3_nt: TGCGCCAGCAGCTTGGGGAGGGGTGATGGACGATCGACCACCGGGGAGCTGTTTTTT
cdr3_aa: CASSLGRGDGRSTTGELFF

clone_size: NA
v_call: TRBV28
cdr3_length: 12
j_call: TRBJ2-7
d_call: NA
cdr3_nt: TGTGCCAGCAGTCCATGGCCTAGCGAGCAGTACTTC
cdr3_aa: CASSPWPSEQYF

clone_size: NA
v_call: TRBV28
cdr3_length: 11
j_call: TRBJ2-3
d_call: NA
cdr3_nt: TGTGCCAGCAAGGACACAGATACGCAGTATTTT
cdr3_aa: CASKDTDTQYF

clone_size: NA
v_call: TRBV11-3
cdr3_length: 15
j_call: TRBJ2-1
d_call: NA
cdr3_nt: TGTGCCAGCAGCTTCCAGGGGGGCACCCACAATGAGCAGTTCTTC
cdr3_aa: CASSFQGGTHNEQFF

clone_size: NA
v_call: TRBV9
cdr3_length: 14
j_call: TRBJ2-6
d_call: NA
cdr3_nt: TGTGCCAGCAGCCTCCTTCTGGGGGCCAACGTCCTGACTTTC
cdr3_aa: CASSLLLGANVLTF

clone_size: NA
v_call: TRBV25-1
cdr3_length: 13
j_call: TRBJ1-1
d_call: NA
cdr3_nt: TGTGCCAGCAGTGCTCAGGGGACCACTGAAGCTTTCTTT
cdr3_aa: CASSAQGTTEAFF

clone_size: NA
v_call: TRBV19
cdr3_length: 14
j_call: TRBJ2-1
d_call: TRBD1
cdr3_nt: TGTGCCAGTAGTGCGCGACAGGGATTCTATGAGCAGTTCTTC
cdr3_aa: CASSARQGFYEQFF

clone_size: NA
v_call: TRBV27
cdr3_length: 17
j_call: TRBJ1-3
d_call: NA
cdr3_nt: TGTGCCAGCAGTTTATCGGGGGGATATGGCTCTGGAAACACCATATATTTT
cdr3_aa: CASSLSGGYGSGNTIYF

clone_size: NA
v_call: TRBV9
cdr3_length: 15
j_call: TRBJ1-4
d_call: NA
cdr3_nt: TGTGCCAGCAGCGTAGAGGGGGCAACTAATGAAAAACTGTTTTTT
cdr3_aa: CASSVEGATNEKLFF

clone_size: NA
v_call: TRBV9
cdr3_length: 15
j_call: TRBJ1-1
d_call: NA
cdr3_nt: TGTGCCAGCAGCGTAGAGGGGGGCTGGAACACTGAAGCTTTCTTT
cdr3_aa: CASSVEGGWNTEAFF

clone_size: NA
v_call: TRBV6-1
cdr3_length: 15
j_call: TRBJ2-1
d_call: NA
cdr3_nt: TGTGCCAGCAAGTCCCTTGGGAGCTCCTACAATGAGCAGTTCTTC
cdr3_aa: CASKSLGSSYNEQFF

clone_size: NA
v_call: TRBV6-5
cdr3_length: 12
j_call: TRBJ2-2
d_call: NA
cdr3_nt: TGTGCCAGCAGGTCTAGCGCCGGGGAGCTGTTTTTT
cdr3_aa: CASRSSAGELFF

clone_size: NA
v_call: TRBV7-8
cdr3_length: 15
j_call: TRBJ2-7
d_call: NA
cdr3_nt: TGTGCCAGCAGCTTATCCATCTGGGGCCCCTACGAGCAGTACTTC
cdr3_aa: CASSLSIWGPYEQYF

clone_size: NA
v_call: TRBV7-2
cdr3_length: 16
j_call: TRBJ1-1
d_call: NA
cdr3_nt: TGTGCCAGCAGCTTAGCGGGAATAAAATGGGACACTGAAGCTTTCTTT
cdr3_aa: CASSLAGIKWDTEAFF

clone_size: NA
v_call: TRBV6-5
cdr3_length: 14
j_call: TRBJ1-5
d_call: TRBD1
cdr3_nt: TGTGCCAGCGGGTTCGACAGGGGAAGTCAGCCCCAGCATTTT
cdr3_aa: CASGFDRGSQPQHF